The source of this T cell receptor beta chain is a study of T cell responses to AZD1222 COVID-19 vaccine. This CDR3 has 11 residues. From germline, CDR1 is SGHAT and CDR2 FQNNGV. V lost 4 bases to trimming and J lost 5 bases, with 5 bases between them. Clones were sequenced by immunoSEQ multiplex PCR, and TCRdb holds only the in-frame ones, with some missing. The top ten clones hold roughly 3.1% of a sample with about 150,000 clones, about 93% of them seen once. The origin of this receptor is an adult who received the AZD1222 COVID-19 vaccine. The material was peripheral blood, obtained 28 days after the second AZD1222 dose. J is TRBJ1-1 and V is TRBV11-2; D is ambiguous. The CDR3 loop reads CASSSMTEAFF. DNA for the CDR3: TGTGCCAGCAGCTCGATGACTGAAGCTTTCTTT.